The 16 T cell receptor beta chains given below trace back to one sample, sequenced in a study of blood T cell repertoires in COVID-19. Repertoires were generated with immunoSEQ multiplex PCR, while TCRdb's copy carries only in-frame clones and drops some. The sample has about 260,000 clones; 80% to 90% are singletons. The sample was PBMCs or T cells enriched from blood (not recorded which). All receptors come from a young woman with acute COVID-19.

The rearrangement links TRBV25-1 to TRBJ1-2, with TRBD1 matching 7 bases. With V trimmed by 5 bases and J by 3 bases, 9 bases remained unmatched. This CDR3 is 15 amino acids long. Per germline, CDR1 MGHDK and CDR2 SYGVNS. CDR3 in DNA: TGTGCCAGCAGTACCTTGACAGGGTTCGACTATGGCTACACCTTC. Translating it yields CASSTLTGFDYGYTF.

This chain connects TRBV30 to TRBJ1-5; weak D call: TRBD1 (5 bases). Germline-derived CDR1 and CDR2 are GTSNPN and SVGIG (reference sequence). This CDR3 spans 13 amino acids. V was clipped by 5 bases and J by 7 bases, with 15 bases between them. The CDR3 region is CAWGTGFDQPQHF. The DNA for the CDR3 is TGTGCCTGGGGGACGGGGTTTGACCAGCCCCAGCATTTT.

This clone was observed a single time. J is TRBJ2-7 and V is TRBV13, with 9 nucleotides matching TRBD2. This CDR3 contains 17 residues. Unmatched junction bases numbered 9, after V lost 3 bases and J lost 0 bases. Germline CDR1 and CDR2: PRHDT and FYEKMQ (reference sequence). The CDR3 DNA is TGTGCCAGCAGCTTGGGGGCAAGCGGGAGGAGCTCCTACGAGCAGTACTTC. It is translated as CASSLGASGRSSYEQYF.

V and J are TRBV3-1 (or the pseudogene TRBV3-2) and TRBJ2-3; 7 bases are shared with TRBD2. V dropped 2 bases and J dropped 0; count of bases not matched to a gene: 5. The CDR3 is 16 residues long. The germline CDR1 and CDR2 sequences are LGHDT and YNNKEL (reference sequence). The CDR3 region is CASSQLSGSSTDTQYF. The CDR3 DNA sequence: TGTGCCAGCAGCCAACTTAGCGGGTCTAGCACAGATACGCAGTATTTT.

The V gene is TRBV28, the J gene TRBJ1-4; TRBD1 matches 9 bases. The V segment lost 6 bases and the J segment 8 bases; nucleotides outside the gene matches: 13. Germline V lookup: CDR1 MDHEN, CDR2 SYDVKM. The CDR3 has 16 residues. CDR3 in amino acids: CASSRITGTGNEKLFF. DNA of the CDR3: TGTGCCAGCAGCCGAATAACTGGGACAGGGAACGAAAAACTGTTTTTT.

This clone is a singleton in its sample. The chain carries TRBV2 and TRBJ2-7, with 12 bases that match TRBD2. Germline lookup yields CDR1 SNHLY and CDR2 FYNNEI. The V segment lost 7 bases and the J segment 4 bases; nucleotides outside the gene matches: 14. The CDR3 totals 17 residues. The CDR3 loop is CASTEGGLAGLPYEQYF. Written as DNA, the CDR3 is TGTGCCAGCACCGAAGGGGGACTAGCGGGCTTACCTTACGAGCAGTACTTC.

The CDR3 here is CASSDSGQGQPQHF. The CDR3 DNA reads as TGTGCCAGCAGTGACTCGGGACAGGGTCAGCCCCAGCATTTT. This rearrangement joins TRBV6-4 to TRBJ1-5; TRBD1 agrees at 9 bases. V gave up 0 bases and J gave up 6 bases; unmatched junction bases: 0. Germline assignment: CDR1 MRHNA and CDR2 SNTAGT. The length of the CDR3 is 14 residues.

This clone was recorded only once. The rearrangement links TRBV5-6 to TRBJ1-4; no clear D gene. V was cut by 0 bases and J by 4 bases, with 10 bases left in between. Looked up from germline, CDR1 is SGHDT and CDR2 is YYEEEE. This CDR3 has 15 amino acids. This CDR3 reads CASSLAGRYNEKLFF. CDR3 coding DNA: TGTGCCAGCAGCTTGGCCGGCAGGTATAATGAAAAACTGTTTTTT.

The V and J genes are TRBV6-5 and TRBJ2-3; maybe TRBD2 (6 bases). The V gene's germline CDR1 is MNHEY and CDR2 SVGAGI. The CDR3 is 15 residues long. The ends were cut back, 2 bases at V and 2 bases at J, with 11 bases in the middle. CDR3 DNA: TGTGCCAGCAGTTACGACGGGGGTGACACAGATACGCAGTATTTT. This encodes CASSYDGGDTDTQYF.

With respect to this clone: Other DNA sequences in the same sample also yield this CDR3. Written as DNA, the CDR3 is TGTGCCAGTAGTATTGGACAGGGCTACGAGCAGTACTTC. The encoded protein is CASSIGQGYEQYF. This chain uses TRBV19 with TRBJ2-7; 8 bases fit TRBD1. The V gene end was trimmed by 3 bases and the J gene end by 3 bases; junction bases not matched to a gene: 1. Looked up from germline, CDR1 is LNHDA and CDR2 is SQIVND (reference sequence). The CDR3 is 13 residues long.

The chain combines TRBV4-2 with TRBJ1-6; TRBD1 agrees at 12 bases. V lost 4 bases to trimming and J lost 9 bases; unmatched junction nucleotides: 7. The CDR3 extends over 16 amino acids. Germline V gene sequence: CDR1 LGHNA, CDR2 YNFKEQ. DNA for the CDR3: TGTGCCAGCAGCCCATGGGACAGGGGGCCCGCTTCACCCCTCCACTTT. It encodes CASSPWDRGPASPLHF.

The rearrangement joins TRBV7-3 to TRBJ2-3; 8 bases are shared with TRBD2. Germline V gene data show CDR1 as SGHTA and CDR2 as FQGTGA. V shed 5 bases, J shed 6 bases, and the junction held 13 bases outside the gene matches. CDR3 length: 16 residues. CDR3 sequence: CASSTGLAGPLDTQYF. In nucleotides, the CDR3 is TGTGCCAGCAGCACCGGGCTAGCGGGCCCCTTGGATACGCAGTATTTT.

The chain links TRBV30 to TRBJ2-7; 9 positions match TRBD2. There are 17 residues in the CDR3. CDR1 is GTSNPN, CDR2 SVGIG, per germline (reference sequence). V lost 1 base, J lost 0 bases, and 10 bases stayed unmatched. In DNA form, the CDR3 reads TGTGCCTGGAGTGGGGCCCGACTAGCGGTAAGCTCCTACGAGCAGTACTTC. It codes for CAWSGARLAVSSYEQYF.

This rearrangement joins TRBV6-2 or TRBV6-3 to TRBJ2-1; TRBD1 matches at 8 bases. Germline V CDR1 and CDR2: MNHEY, SVGEGT. After removal of 5 bases from V and 7 bases from J, the junction contained 4 bases not matched to a gene. CDR3 length: 13 residues. CDR3 DNA sequence: TGTGCCAGCAGTGACAGGGGTAGGAATGAGCAGTTCTTC. As protein: CASSDRGRNEQFF.

V gene TRBV5-6 combines with J gene TRBJ2-7, with D perhaps TRBD1 (6 bases). The V gene's germline CDR1 is SGHDT and CDR2 YYEEEE. The V end was cut by 2 bases, the J end by 2 bases, with 17 bases between. CDR3 length: 16 residues. The CDR3 region is CASSFSSLGQTYEQYF. Written as DNA, the CDR3 is TGTGCCAGCAGCTTTTCTAGTTTAGGACAGACCTACGAGCAGTACTTC.

The genes are TRBV4-3 and TRBJ1-2; D is possibly TRBD1 (5 bases). The CDR3 runs 15 residues. Germline V CDR1 and CDR2: LGHNA, YSLEER. Trimming took off 4 bases at V and 7 bases at J, with 19 bases between the two ends. The CDR3 DNA reads as TGCGCCAGCAGCCCGTTAGTCGCCAGGGAGGGTGGCTACACCTTC. Residues: CASSPLVAREGGYTF.